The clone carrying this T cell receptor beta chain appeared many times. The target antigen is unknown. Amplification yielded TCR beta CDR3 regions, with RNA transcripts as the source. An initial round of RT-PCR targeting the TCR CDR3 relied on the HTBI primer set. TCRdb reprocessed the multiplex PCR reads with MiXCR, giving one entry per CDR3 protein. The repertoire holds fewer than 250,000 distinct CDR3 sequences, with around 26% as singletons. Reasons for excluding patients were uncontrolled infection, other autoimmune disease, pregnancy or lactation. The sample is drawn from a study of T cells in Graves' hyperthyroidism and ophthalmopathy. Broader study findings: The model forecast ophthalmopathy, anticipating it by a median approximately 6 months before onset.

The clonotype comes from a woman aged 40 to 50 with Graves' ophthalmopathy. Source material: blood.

CDR3 protein: CASSRSPQGNTEAFF. For the CDR3, the DNA is TGTGCCAGCAGCCGAAGTCCTCAGGGAAACACTGAAGCTTTCTTT. This sequence joins TRBV3-1 and TRBJ1-1, with D tentatively TRBD1 (5 bases). CDR1 is LGHDT and CDR2 is YNNKEL in the germline V gene (reference sequence). Trimming cost V 4 bases and J 2 bases, with 14 bases left between them. The CDR3 is 15 amino acids.